This T cell receptor beta chain emerged from a study of blood T cell repertoires in COVID-19. Study background: Samples came from the United States, Italy and Spain, spanning acute and convalescent COVID-19.

Seattle enrolled patients during active infection and tracked them longitudinally. V was cut by 3 bases and J by 3 bases, with 9 bases left in between. This CDR3 region has 14 residues. Germline V gene data show CDR1 as KGHSH and CDR2 as LQKENI. Assay: immunoSEQ multiplex PCR; the TCRdb copy retains only in-frame clones and omits some. This table has roughly 300,000 clones, 85% to 90% appearing once. The sequenced sample was peripheral blood. This TCR was recovered from a woman aged 25 to 39 with COVID-19, enrolled during active disease. V and J are TRBV18 and TRBJ1-5; D might be TRBD1 (6 bases). CDR3 loop: CASSPTGINQPQHF. CDR3 sequence (DNA): TGTGCCAGCTCACCCACAGGGATCAATCAGCCCCAGCATTTT.